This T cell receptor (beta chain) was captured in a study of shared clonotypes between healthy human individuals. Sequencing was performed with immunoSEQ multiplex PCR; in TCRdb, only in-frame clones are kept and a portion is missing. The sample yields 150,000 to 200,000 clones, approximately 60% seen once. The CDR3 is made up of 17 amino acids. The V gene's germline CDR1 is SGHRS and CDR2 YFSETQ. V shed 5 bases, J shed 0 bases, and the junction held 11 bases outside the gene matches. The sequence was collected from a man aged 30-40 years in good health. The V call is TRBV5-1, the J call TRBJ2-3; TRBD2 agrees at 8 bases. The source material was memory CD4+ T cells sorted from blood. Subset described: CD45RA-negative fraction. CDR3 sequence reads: CASRNLAGGLSTDTQYF. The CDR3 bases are TGCGCCAGCAGAAATCTGGCGGGGGGCCTAAGCACAGATACGCAGTATTTT.